The next 12 T cell receptor beta chains were all read from a single sample in a study of long-term antiretroviral therapy in people with HIV. It was version v3.0 of the immunoSEQ assay that was run at survey level. Sequencing used immunoSEQ multiplex PCR; TCRdb keeps in-frame clones, though not all of them. This table has tens of thousands of clones, 80% appearing once. This material consisted of unsorted PBMCs, taken 0.3 years after starting antiretroviral therapy. These receptors were taken from a man aged 40-49 years with HIV.

This sequence joins TRBV4-2 and TRBJ2-5; maybe TRBD1 (7 bases). Germline assignment: CDR1 LGHNA and CDR2 YNFKEQ. The CDR3 length is 14 residues. Trimming shortened V by 1 base and J by 5 bases, and 11 bases separated the two germline ends. For the CDR3, the DNA is TGTGCCAGCAGCCAAGTCCCAGGGGGGGAGACCCAGTACTTC. Residues: CASSQVPGGETQYF.

This chain connects TRBV19 to TRBJ2-7; no clear D. Trimming took 1 base from V and 0 from J, leaving 10 bases between them. This CDR3 has 15 residues. The V gene's germline CDR1 is LNHDA and CDR2 SQIVND (reference sequence). CDR3 in DNA: TGTGCCAGTAGTATAGCCCACACACACTCCTACGAGCAGTACTTC. Its translation: CASSIAHTHSYEQYF.

The V and J genes are TRBV6-1 and TRBJ1-4, with D unresolved. Trimming left V 7 bases short and J 11 bases short, with 14 bases between. The V gene's germline CDR1 is MNHNS and CDR2 SASEGT. The CDR3 runs to 12 residues. The CDR3 DNA reads as TGTGCCAGCAAGGCAGATTTAAGGAAACTGTTTTTT. It codes for CASKADLRKLFF.

The chain carries TRBV7-2 and TRBJ2-3, with TRBD2 identical over 12 bases. The V gene end was trimmed by 4 bases and the J gene end by 2 bases; junction bases not matched to a gene: 7. The germline gives CDR1 SGHTA, CDR2 FQGNSA. The CDR3 sequence is 17 residues long. The CDR3 loop is CASSSPTSGGPTDTQYF. The CDR3 nucleotides read TGTGCCAGCAGCTCTCCGACTAGCGGGGGACCCACAGATACGCAGTATTTT. The variable domain in full, completed from reference TRBV7-2 and TRBJ2-3, reads GAGVSQSPSNKVTEKGKDVELRCDPISGHTALYWYRQSLGQGLEFLIYFQGNSAPDKSGLPSDRFSAERTGGSVSTLTIQRTQQEDSAVYLCASSSPTSGGPTDTQYFGPGTRLTVL.

The genes are TRBV30 and TRBJ2-1; D gene uncertain. Germline lookup yields CDR1 GTSNPN and CDR2 SVGIG (reference sequence). With 4 bases removed from V and 7 bases from J, the gap between germline ends came to 11 bases. The CDR3 extends over 12 amino acids. CDR3 sequence: CAWIRLGNEQFF. The CDR3 nucleotides are TGTGCCTGGATACGCCTCGGGAATGAGCAGTTCTTC.

The V and J genes are TRBV11-2 and TRBJ2-3; 8 nucleotides match TRBD2. J was trimmed by 1 base and V by 3 bases; bases with no gene match: 6. This CDR3 contains 16 residues. CDR1 is SGHAT, CDR2 FQNNGV, per germline. CDR3 in DNA: TGTGCCAGCAGCTTGAGAGCGGGGGCCCGCACAGATACGCAGTATTTT. Its protein product is CASSLRAGARTDTQYF.

The chain links TRBV27 to TRBJ2-5; TRBD2 aligns across 11 bases. Germline values: CDR1 MNHEY, CDR2 SMNVEV (reference sequence). This CDR3 region has 14 residues. Trimming took 4 bases from V and 5 from J; bases not matched to a gene: 3. CDR3 residues: CASSYRLAGETQYF. DNA of the CDR3: TGTGCCAGCAGTTACCGACTAGCGGGGGAGACCCAGTACTTC.

Here the CDR3 DNA reads TGTGCCAGCAGCTCGCCGGACAGGGGGGCTAGGTTCTTC. This encodes CASSSPDRGARFF. The J gene is TRBJ2-1, the V gene TRBV5-6; 10 nucleotides line up with TRBD1. V lost 3 bases to trimming and J lost 15 bases; unmatched junction nucleotides: 9. This CDR3 has 13 residues. Germline V gives CDR1 SGHDT, CDR2 YYEEEE.

The V call is TRBV29-1, the J call TRBJ1-1; D is possibly TRBD1 (6 bases). Trimming took 4 bases from V and 1 from J, leaving 7 bases between them. Germline V CDR1 and CDR2: SQVTM, ANQGSEA. This CDR3 region has 12 residues. CDR3 region: CSVVRGNTEAFF. For the CDR3, the DNA is TGCAGCGTTGTCAGGGGGAACACTGAAGCTTTCTTT.

This clone was seen once. The chain joins TRBV29-1 to TRBJ2-5, with a weak D call TRBD1 (5 bases). The CDR3 contains 12 residues. CDR1 is SQVTM, CDR2 ANQGSEA, per germline. Trimming removed 7 bases from V and 2 bases from J, with 11 bases in between. CDR3: CSALGPQETQYF. In DNA, the CDR3 is TGCAGCGCCTTGGGGCCTCAAGAGACCCAGTACTTC.

DNA for the CDR3: TGTGCCACCAGCAGAGGGACACGACTAGCGGGAAAGGGGGAGACCCAGTACTTC. Encoded protein: CATSRGTRLAGKGETQYF. The V and J genes are TRBV15 and TRBJ2-5; 11 nucleotides align to TRBD2. Germline CDR1 reads LNHNV; CDR2 reads YYDKDF (reference sequence). Unmatched junction bases numbered 12, after V lost 1 base and J lost 5 bases. The length of the CDR3 is 18 residues. Drawing the rest from reference TRBV15 and TRBJ2-5, the complete variable domain is DAMVIQNPRYQVTQFGKPVTLSCSQTLNHNVMYWYQQKSSQAPKLLFHYYDKDFNNEADTPDNFQSRRPNTSFCFLDIRSPGLGDTAMYLCATSRGTRLAGKGETQYFGPGTRLLVL.

This rearrangement joins TRBV2 to TRBJ2-7; a weak D match, TRBD2 (6 bases). V lost 5 bases to trimming and J lost 3 bases, with 8 bases between them. Germline V gene sequence: CDR1 SNHLY, CDR2 FYNNEI. CDR3 length equals 12 residues. Here the CDR3 DNA reads TGTGCCAGCAGTCTGACTAGCTACGAGCAGTACTTC. It encodes CASSLTSYEQYF.